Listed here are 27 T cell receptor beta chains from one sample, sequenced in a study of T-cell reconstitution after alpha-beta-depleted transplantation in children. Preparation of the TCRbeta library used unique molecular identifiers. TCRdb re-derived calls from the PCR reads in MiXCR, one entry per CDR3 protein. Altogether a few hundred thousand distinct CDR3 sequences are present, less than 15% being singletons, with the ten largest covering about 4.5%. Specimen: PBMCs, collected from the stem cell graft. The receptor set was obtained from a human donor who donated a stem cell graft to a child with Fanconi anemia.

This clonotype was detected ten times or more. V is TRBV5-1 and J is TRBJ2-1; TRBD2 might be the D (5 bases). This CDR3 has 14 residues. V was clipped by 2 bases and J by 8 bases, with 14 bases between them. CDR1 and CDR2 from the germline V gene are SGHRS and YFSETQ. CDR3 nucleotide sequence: TGCGCCAGCAGCTTACGAACCGGGGATGATGAGCAGTTCTTC. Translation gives CASSLRTGDDEQFF.

The CDR3 is CASSEAASNTEAFF. The CDR3 DNA follows: TGTGCCAGCAGTGAAGCCGCATCGAACACTGAAGCTTTCTTT. This chain joins TRBV2 and TRBJ1-1; D call uncertain. The CDR3 sequence is 14 residues long. Trimming took 0 bases from V and 1 from J, leaving 6 bases between them. Germline V gene lookup returns CDR1 SNHLY and CDR2 FYNNEI.

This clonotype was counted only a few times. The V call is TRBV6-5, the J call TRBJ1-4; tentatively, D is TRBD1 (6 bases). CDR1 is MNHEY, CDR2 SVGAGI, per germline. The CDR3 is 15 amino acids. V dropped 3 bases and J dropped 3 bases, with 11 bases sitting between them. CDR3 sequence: CASSYIRGANEKLFF. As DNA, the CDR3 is TGTGCCAGCAGTTATATTAGGGGGGCTAATGAAAAACTGTTTTTT.

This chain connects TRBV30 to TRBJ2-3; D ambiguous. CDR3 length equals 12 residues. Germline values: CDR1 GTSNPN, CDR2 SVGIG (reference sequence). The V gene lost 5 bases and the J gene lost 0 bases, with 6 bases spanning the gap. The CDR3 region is CAWALSTDTQYF. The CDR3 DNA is TGTGCCTGGGCACTTAGCACAGATACGCAGTATTTT.

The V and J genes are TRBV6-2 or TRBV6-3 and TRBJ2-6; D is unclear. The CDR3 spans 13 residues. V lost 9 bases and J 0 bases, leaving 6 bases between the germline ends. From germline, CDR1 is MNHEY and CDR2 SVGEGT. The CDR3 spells CASRASGANVLTF. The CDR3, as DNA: TGTGCCAGTCGGGCCTCTGGGGCCAACGTCCTGACTTTC.

The CDR3 region is CASSYDRSGGAYYNEQFF. As DNA, the CDR3 is TGTGCCAGCAGTTACGACCGTAGCGGGGGGGCGTACTACAATGAGCAGTTCTTC. The chain carries TRBV6-2 or TRBV6-3 and TRBJ2-1; 11 bases map to TRBD2. This CDR3 is 18 amino acids long. V shed 2 bases, J shed 3 bases, and the junction held 9 bases outside the gene matches. Germline V gene sequence: CDR1 MNHEY, CDR2 SVGEGT.

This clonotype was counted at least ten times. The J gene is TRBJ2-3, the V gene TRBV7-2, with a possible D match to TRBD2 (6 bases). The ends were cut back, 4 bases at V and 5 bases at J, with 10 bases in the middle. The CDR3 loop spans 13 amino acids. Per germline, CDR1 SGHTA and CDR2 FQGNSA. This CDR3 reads CASSSGVRDTQYF. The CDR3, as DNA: TGTGCCAGCAGCTCGGGGGTGAGAGATACGCAGTATTTT.

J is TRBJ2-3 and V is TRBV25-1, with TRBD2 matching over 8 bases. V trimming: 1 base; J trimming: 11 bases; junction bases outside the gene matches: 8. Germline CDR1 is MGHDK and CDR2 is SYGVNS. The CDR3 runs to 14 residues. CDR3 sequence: CASSESRTSGKQYF. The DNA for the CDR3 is TGTGCCAGCAGTGAATCTCGAACTAGCGGCAAGCAGTATTTT.

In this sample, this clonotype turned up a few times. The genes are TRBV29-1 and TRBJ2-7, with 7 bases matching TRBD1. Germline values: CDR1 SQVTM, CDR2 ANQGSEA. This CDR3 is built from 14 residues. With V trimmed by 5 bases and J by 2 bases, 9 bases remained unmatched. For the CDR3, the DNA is TGCAGCGTTCTGATCGGGACAGCAACCTACGAGCAGTACTTC. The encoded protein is CSVLIGTATYEQYF.

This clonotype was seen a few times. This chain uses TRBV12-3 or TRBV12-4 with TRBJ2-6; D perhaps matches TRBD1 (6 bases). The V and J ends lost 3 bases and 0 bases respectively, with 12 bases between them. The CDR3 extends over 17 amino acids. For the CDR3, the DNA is TGTGCCAGCAGTTTGGGACACGATTACTCTGGGGCCAACGTCCTGACTTTC. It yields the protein CASSLGHDYSGANVLTF.

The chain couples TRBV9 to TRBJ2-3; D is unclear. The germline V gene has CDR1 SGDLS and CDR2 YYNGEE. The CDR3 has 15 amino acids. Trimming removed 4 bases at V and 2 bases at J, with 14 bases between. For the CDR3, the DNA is TGTGCCAGCAGCCCCCAAGTTACCGTCACAGATACGCAGTATTTT. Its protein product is CASSPQVTVTDTQYF.

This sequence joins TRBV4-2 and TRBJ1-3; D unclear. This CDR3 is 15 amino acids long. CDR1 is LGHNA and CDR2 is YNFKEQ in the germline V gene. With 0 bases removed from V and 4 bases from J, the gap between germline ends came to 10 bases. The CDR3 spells CASSQDRLSGNTIYF. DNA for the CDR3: TGTGCCAGCAGCCAAGATAGGCTCTCCGGAAACACCATATATTTT.

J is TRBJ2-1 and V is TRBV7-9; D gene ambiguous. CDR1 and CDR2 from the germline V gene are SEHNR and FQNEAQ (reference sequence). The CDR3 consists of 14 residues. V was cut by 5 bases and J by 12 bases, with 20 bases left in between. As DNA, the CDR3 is TGTGCCAGCAGCGCTATTGGACGGAGCCATCCGCAGTTCTTC. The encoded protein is CASSAIGRSHPQFF.

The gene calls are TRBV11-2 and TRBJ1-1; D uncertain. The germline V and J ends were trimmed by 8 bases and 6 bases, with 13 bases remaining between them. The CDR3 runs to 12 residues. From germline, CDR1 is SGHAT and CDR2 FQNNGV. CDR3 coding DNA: TGTGCCAGCCTGACGAGGGAAGCTGAAGCTTTCTTT. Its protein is CASLTREAEAFF.

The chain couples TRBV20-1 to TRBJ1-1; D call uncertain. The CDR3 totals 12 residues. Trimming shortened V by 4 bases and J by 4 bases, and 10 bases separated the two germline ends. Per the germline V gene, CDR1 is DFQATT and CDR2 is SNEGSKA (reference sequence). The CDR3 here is CSAKTTITEAFF. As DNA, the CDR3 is TGCAGTGCTAAAACGACGATCACTGAAGCTTTCTTT.

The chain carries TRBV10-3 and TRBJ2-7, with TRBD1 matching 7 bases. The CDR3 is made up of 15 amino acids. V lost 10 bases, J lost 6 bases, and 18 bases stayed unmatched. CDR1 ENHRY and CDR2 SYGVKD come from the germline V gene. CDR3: CATDDGTAVITEQYF. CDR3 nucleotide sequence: TGTGCCACCGACGATGGGACAGCTGTTATCACCGAGCAGTACTTC.

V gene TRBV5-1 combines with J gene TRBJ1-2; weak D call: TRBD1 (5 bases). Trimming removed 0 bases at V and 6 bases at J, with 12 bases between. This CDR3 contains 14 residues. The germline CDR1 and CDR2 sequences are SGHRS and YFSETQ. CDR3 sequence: CASSLADGDDGYTF. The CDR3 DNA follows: TGCGCCAGCAGCTTGGCCGATGGGGACGATGGCTACACCTTC.

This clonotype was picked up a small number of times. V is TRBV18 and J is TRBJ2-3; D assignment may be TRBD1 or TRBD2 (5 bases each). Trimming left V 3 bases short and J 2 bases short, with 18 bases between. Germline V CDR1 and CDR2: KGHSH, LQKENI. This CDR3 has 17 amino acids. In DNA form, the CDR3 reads TGTGCCAGCTCACCCCTCGGGAACCAGGGTGACACAGATACGCAGTATTTT. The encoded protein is CASSPLGNQGDTDTQYF.

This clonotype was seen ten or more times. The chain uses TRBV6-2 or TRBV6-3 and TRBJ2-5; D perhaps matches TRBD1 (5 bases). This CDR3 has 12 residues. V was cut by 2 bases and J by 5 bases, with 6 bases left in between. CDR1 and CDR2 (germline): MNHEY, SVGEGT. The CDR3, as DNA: TGTGCCAGCAGTTACCCAGGGGAGACCCAGTACTTC. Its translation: CASSYPGETQYF.

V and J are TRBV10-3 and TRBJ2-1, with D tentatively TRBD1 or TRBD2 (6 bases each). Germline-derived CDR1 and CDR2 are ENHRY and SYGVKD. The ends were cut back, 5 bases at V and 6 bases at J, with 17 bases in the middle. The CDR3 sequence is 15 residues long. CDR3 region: CAISSGDFTANEQFF. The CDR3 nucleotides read TGTGCCATCAGTTCAGGGGACTTCACCGCCAATGAGCAGTTCTTC.

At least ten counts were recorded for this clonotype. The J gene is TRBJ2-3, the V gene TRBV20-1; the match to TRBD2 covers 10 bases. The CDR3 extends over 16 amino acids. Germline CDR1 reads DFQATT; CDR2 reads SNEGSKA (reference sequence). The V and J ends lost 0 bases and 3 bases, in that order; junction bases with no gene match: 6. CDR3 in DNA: TGCAGTGCTAGAGATCGAGCGGGGGGGCCGACAGATACGCAGTATTTT. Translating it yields CSARDRAGGPTDTQYF.

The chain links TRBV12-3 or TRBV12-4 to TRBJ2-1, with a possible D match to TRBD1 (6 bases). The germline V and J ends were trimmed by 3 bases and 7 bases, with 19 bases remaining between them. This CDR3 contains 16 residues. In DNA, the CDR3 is TGTGCCAGCAGTTTTGGGACACAACCCTGGGGAAATGAGCAGTTCTTC. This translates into CASSFGTQPWGNEQFF.

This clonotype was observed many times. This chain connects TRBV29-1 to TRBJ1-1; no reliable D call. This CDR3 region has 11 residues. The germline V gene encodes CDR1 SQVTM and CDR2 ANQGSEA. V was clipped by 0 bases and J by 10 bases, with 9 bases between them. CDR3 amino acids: CSVEDPLGAFF. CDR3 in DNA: TGCAGCGTTGAAGATCCCCTTGGAGCTTTCTTT.

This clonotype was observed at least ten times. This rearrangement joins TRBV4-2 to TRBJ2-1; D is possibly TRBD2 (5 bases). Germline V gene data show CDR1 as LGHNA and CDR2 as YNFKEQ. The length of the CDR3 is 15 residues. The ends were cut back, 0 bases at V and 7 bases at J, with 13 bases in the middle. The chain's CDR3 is CASSQDFRGLNEQFF. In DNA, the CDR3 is TGTGCCAGCAGCCAAGATTTCCGGGGTCTAAATGAGCAGTTCTTC.

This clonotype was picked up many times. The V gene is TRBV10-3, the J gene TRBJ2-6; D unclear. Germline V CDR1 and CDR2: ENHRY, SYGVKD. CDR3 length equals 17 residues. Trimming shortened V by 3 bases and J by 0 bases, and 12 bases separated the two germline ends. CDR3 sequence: CAISEGNLNSGANVLTF. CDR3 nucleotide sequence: TGTGCCATCAGTGAAGGAAACCTAAACTCTGGGGCCAACGTCCTGACTTTC.

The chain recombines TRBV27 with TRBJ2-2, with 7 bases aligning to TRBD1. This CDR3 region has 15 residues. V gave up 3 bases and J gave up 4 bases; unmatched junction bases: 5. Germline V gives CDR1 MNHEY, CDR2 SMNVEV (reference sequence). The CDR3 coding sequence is TGTGCCAGCAGTTTTCTCACAGGGGCCACCGGGGAGCTGTTTTTT. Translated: CASSFLTGATGELFF.

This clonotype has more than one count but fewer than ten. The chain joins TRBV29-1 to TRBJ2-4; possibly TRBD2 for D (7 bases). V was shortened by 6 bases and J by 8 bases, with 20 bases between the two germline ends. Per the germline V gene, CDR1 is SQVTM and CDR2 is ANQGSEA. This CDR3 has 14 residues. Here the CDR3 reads CSVGGAGIIDIQYF. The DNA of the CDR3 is TGCAGCGTGGGGGGGGCAGGGATAATCGACATTCAGTACTTC.